One T cell receptor (beta chain) is described in this entry. The antigen is not known. The CDR3 totals 15 residues. With 4 bases removed from V and 7 bases from J, the gap between germline ends came to 18 bases. Germline CDR1 is SGHRS and CDR2 is YFSETQ. Assay: immunoSEQ multiplex PCR; the TCRdb copy retains only in-frame clones and omits some. The table shows 70,000 or so clones, with roughly 78% occurring only once. Single viable CD3+CD4+CD8-CD45RO+ cells were sorted as the memory CD4+ T cells. CD4+ T cells were isolated by positive magnetic selection. The sample is drawn from a study of memory CD4+ T cells and cytomegalovirus serostatus. Regarding the study as a whole: A US-trained random forest predicted CMV serostatus with median AUC around 0.9.

This TCR was sampled from an adult in good health and CMV-seropositive. J is TRBJ2-4 and V is TRBV5-1; the D gene is possibly TRBD2 (5 bases). Sequenced material: memory CD4+ T cells from blood. CDR3 amino acids: CASSDATRTGNIQYF. As DNA, the CDR3 is TGCGCCAGCAGCGACGCGACAAGGACGGGGAACATTCAGTACTTC.